Detailed here is one TCR beta chain. These data are taken from a study of cytomegalovirus exposure and HLA in healthy donors. PCR employed 60 Vbeta and 13 Jbeta primers. Original processing notes: Later work found 80 million or so unique TCR beta chains, with 9.5 million to 14 million shared. Clones were sequenced by immunoSEQ multiplex PCR, and TCRdb holds only the in-frame ones, with some missing. From that table come the V and J calls and clone size; the DNA was used to work out D and trimming. The data contain 100,000 to 150,000 clones, about 80% of them seen just once; the ten biggest clones take up approximately 11%. This CDR3 contains 15 residues. Germline V lookup: CDR1 LNHDA, CDR2 SQIVND (reference sequence). V was shortened by 4 bases and J by 0 bases, with 10 bases between the two germline ends.

This chain links TRBV19 with TRBJ2-1, with D possibly TRBD2 on 5 matching bases. Sequenced sample: PBMCs. This sequence originates from a man aged 25-40 years in good health and CMV-seropositive. This chain's CDR3 is CASSTPGSSYNEQFF. CDR3 coding DNA: TGTGCCAGTAGTACACCGGGGAGCTCCTACAATGAGCAGTTCTTC.